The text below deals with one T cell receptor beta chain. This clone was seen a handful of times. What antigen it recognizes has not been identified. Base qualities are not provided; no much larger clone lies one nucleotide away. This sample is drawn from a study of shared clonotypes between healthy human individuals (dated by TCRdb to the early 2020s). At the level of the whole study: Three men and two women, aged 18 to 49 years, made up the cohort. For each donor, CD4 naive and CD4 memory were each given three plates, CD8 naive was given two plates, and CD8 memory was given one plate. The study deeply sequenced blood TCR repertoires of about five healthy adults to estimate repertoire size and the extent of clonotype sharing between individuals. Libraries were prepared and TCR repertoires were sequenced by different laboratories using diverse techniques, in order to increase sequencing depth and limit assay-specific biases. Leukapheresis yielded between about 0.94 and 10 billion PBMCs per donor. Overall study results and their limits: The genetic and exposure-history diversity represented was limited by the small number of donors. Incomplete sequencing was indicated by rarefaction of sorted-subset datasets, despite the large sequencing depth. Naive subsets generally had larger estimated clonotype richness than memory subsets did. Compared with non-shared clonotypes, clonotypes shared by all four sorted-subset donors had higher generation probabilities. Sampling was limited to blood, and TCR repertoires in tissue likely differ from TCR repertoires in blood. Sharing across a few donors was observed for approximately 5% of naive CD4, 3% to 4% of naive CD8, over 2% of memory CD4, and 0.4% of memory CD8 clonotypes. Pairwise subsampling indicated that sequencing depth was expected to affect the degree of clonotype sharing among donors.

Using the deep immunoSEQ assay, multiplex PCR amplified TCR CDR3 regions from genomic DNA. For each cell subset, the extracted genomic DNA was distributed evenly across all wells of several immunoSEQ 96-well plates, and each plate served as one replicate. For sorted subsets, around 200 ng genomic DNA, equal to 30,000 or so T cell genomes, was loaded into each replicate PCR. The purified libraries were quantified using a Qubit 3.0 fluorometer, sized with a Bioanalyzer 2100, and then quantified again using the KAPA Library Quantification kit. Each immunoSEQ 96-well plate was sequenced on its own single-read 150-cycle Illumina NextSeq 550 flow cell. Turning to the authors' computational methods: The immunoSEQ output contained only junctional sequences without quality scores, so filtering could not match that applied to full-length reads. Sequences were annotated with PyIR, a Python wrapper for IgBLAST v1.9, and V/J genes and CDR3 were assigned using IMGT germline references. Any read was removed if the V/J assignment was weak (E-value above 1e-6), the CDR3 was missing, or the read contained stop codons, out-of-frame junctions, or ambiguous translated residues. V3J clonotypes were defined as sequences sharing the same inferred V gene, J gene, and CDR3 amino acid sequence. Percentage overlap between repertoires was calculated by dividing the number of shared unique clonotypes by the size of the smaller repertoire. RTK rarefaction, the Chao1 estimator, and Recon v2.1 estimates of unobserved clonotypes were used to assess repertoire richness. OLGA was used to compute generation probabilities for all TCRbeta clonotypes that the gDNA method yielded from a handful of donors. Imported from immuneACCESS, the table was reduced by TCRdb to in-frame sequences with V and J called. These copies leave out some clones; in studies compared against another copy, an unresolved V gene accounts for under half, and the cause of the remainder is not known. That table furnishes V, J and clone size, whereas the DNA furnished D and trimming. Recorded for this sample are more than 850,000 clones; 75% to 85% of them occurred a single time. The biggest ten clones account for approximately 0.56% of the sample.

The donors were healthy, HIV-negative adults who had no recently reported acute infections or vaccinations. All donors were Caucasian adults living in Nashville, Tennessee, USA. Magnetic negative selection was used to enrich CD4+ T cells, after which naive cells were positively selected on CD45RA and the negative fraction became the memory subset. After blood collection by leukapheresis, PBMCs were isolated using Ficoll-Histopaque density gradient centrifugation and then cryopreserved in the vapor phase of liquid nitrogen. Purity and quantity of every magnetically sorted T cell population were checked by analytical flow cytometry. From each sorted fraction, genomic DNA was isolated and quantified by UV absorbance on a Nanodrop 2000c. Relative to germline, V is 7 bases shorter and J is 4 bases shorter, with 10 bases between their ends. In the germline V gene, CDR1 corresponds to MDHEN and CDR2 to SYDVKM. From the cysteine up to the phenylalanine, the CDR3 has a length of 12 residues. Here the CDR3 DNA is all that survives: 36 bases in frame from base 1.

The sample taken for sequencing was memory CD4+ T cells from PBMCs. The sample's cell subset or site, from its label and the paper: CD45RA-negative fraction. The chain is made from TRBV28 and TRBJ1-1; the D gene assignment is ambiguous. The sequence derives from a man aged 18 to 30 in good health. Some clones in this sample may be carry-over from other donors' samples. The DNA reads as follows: TGTGCCAGCACCGCCCGCGGCACTGAAGCTTTCTTT. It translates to CASTARGTEAFF.